The entry below describes one T cell receptor beta chain. Original analysis: Amplification of reference gene primers was used by the study to estimate nucleated cell counts. The repertoire was sequenced with immunoSEQ multiplex PCR; TCRdb's copy has only in-frame clones and lacks some. V and J calls and clone size are copied from that table; D and trimming were computed from the DNA. The sample has roughly 50,000 clones; under 90% are singletons. This specimen belongs to a study of blood T cell repertoires in COVID-19. Study-wide background: Donors in the United States, Italy and Spain gave samples during acute or convalescent COVID-19.

This receptor was taken from a woman of 80 years or more with acute or convalescent COVID-19. Sequenced sample: peripheral blood.

CDR3 protein: CARGTEANYGYTF. As DNA, the CDR3 is TGTGCCCGCGGGACAGAGGCTAACTATGGCTACACCTTC. This chain connects TRBV30 to TRBJ1-2, with 7 positions matching TRBD1. Germline V gene sequence: CDR1 GTSNPN, CDR2 SVGIG (reference sequence). V shed 8 bases and J 0 bases; nucleotides not matched to a gene: 6. The CDR3 has 13 residues.